One sample yielded the 17 T cell receptor beta chains listed below, sequenced in a study of control samples from healthy donors and cancer patients. This table comes from immunoSEQ multiplex PCR, and its TCRdb copy is limited to in-frame clones, with some not included. The sample lists about 150,000 clones; around 92% were seen once. The sequencing input was blood. These receptor sequences come from a man aged 25 to 40 in good health.

The CDR3 loop is CASSPDRDDEAFF. CDR3 nucleotide sequence: TGTGCCAGCAGCCCTGACAGGGACGATGAAGCTTTCTTT. The J gene is TRBJ1-1, the V gene TRBV6-6, with 7 positions matching TRBD1. Unmatched junction bases numbered 8, after V lost 6 bases and J lost 7 bases. Germline V lookup: CDR1 MNHNY, CDR2 SVGAGI (reference sequence). This CDR3 comprises 13 residues.

The V call is TRBV4-1, the J call TRBJ2-2; 7 bases align to TRBD1. Germline CDR1 and CDR2: MGHRA and YSYEKL. There are 14 residues in the CDR3. V shed 5 bases, J shed 7 bases, and the junction held 7 bases outside the gene matches. Here the CDR3 reads CASSGGTASGELFF. DNA of the CDR3: TGCGCCAGCAGCGGTGGGACAGCGAGCGGGGAGCTGTTTTTT.

V and J are TRBV7-2 and TRBJ2-7; D is unclear. V shed 1 base and J shed 6 bases, with 13 bases lying between them. Germline lookup yields CDR1 SGHTA and CDR2 FQGNSA. The CDR3 sequence is 14 residues long. The CDR3 loop is CASSLVWGSGEQYF. DNA of the CDR3: TGTGCCAGCAGCTTAGTATGGGGTTCGGGCGAGCAGTACTTC.

The gene calls are TRBV30 and TRBJ1-6, with D maybe TRBD1 (6 bases). Germline V gene sequence: CDR1 GTSNPN, CDR2 SVGIG (reference sequence). The V end lost 2 bases, the J end lost 1 base, and 9 bases lay between the germline ends. The CDR3 is 15 residues long. As DNA, the CDR3 is TGTGCCTGGAGTCGGGGGGCGTCCTATAATTCACCCCTCCACTTT. It codes for CAWSRGASYNSPLHF.

This chain connects TRBV4-1 to TRBJ1-2; D is perhaps TRBD1 (6 bases). The CDR3 spans 13 residues. V shed 4 bases and J shed 6 bases, with 12 bases lying between them. Germline lookup yields CDR1 MGHRA and CDR2 YSYEKL. CDR3 nucleotides: TGCGCCAGCAGCCCCCACAGGGTAGATGGCTACACCTTC. The encoded protein is CASSPHRVDGYTF.

This clone was seen only once. The identical CDR3 is also encoded by other nucleotide sequences in the sample. CDR3 sequence reads: CASRDSGNQPQHF. The CDR3 DNA reads TGTGCCAGCCGCGACAGCGGCAATCAGCCCCAGCATTTT. The rearrangement links TRBV27 to TRBJ1-5, with D possibly TRBD1 on 5 matching bases. With 8 bases removed from V and 2 bases from J, the gap between germline ends came to 10 bases. CDR1 MNHEY and CDR2 SMNVEV come from the germline V gene (reference sequence). The CDR3 has 13 amino acids.

This chain uses TRBV19 with TRBJ2-7; 9 bases are a match to TRBD1. Unmatched junction bases numbered 7, after V lost 7 bases and J lost 3 bases. This CDR3 has 14 residues. Germline CDR1 and CDR2: LNHDA and SQIVND (reference sequence). The CDR3 sequence is CASTPGQGGYEQYF. The DNA for the CDR3 is TGTGCCAGTACCCCGGGACAGGGTGGCTACGAGCAGTACTTC.

The V call is TRBV6-5, the J call TRBJ1-1; 10 bases line up with TRBD1. The CDR3 covers 13 residues. Germline V gene data show CDR1 as MNHEY and CDR2 as SVGAGI. Trimming at V came to 8 bases and at J to 4 bases, leaving 4 bases not matched to a gene. In DNA, the CDR3 is TGTGCCAGCGGGAGGGACAGGGGCACTGAAGCTTTCTTT. Translation: CASGRDRGTEAFF.

The chain combines TRBV27 with TRBJ1-6; D call uncertain. Germline-derived CDR1 and CDR2 are MNHEY and SMNVEV (reference sequence). Trimming removed 1 base from V and 6 bases from J, with 4 bases in between. The CDR3 has 13 residues. The CDR3 bases are TGTGCCAGCAGTTTATGGCCTAATTCACCCCTCCACTTT. Translation: CASSLWPNSPLHF.

The chain couples TRBV30 to TRBJ2-1, with unresolved D. Germline CDR1 and CDR2: GTSNPN and SVGIG (reference sequence). The V end lost 1 base, the J end lost 8 bases, and 15 bases lay between the germline ends. This CDR3 comprises 14 residues. The CDR3 reads CAWSGFGLHDEQFF. CDR3 nucleotides: TGTGCCTGGAGTGGGTTTGGGCTCCACGATGAGCAGTTCTTC.

This chain links TRBV29-1 with TRBJ1-1; TRBD1 aligns across 10 bases. Germline values: CDR1 SQVTM, CDR2 ANQGSEA. The trim removed 6 bases at V and 11 bases at J, leaving 9 bases unmatched. This CDR3 has 12 residues. In DNA, the CDR3 is TGCAGCGTCGAGACAGGGGGCATGTTCGCTTTCTTT. Its protein product is CSVETGGMFAFF.

V usage is TRBV11-3 and J usage is TRBJ2-1, with D possibly TRBD2 on 6 matching bases. V dropped 0 bases and J dropped 10 bases, with 10 bases sitting between them. The germline gives CDR1 SGHNT, CDR2 YENEEA. The CDR3 has 13 residues. The CDR3 sequence is CASSLDGAGEQFF. The CDR3 bases are TGTGCCAGCAGCTTAGATGGGGCGGGGGAGCAGTTCTTC.

The chain is built from TRBV21-1 and TRBJ2-7; the table's D gene call, TRBD1, was not cross checked with the DNA. TRBV21-1 is reported as a pseudogene. The CDR3 runs to 15 residues. The CDR3: CASSSRTGVTYEQYF. CDR3 bases: TGTGCCAGCAGCTCTCGGACAGGGGTGACCTACGAGCAGTACTTC.

V and J are TRBV3-1 (or the pseudogene TRBV3-2) and TRBJ1-6; 12 nucleotides align to TRBD1. The V segment lost 5 bases and the J segment 10 bases; nucleotides outside the gene matches: 3. CDR3 length: 14 residues. Germline V gives CDR1 LGHDT, CDR2 YNNKEL (reference sequence). The chain's CDR3 is CASSWGQGASPLHF. The CDR3 DNA follows: TGTGCCAGCAGCTGGGGACAGGGGGCATCACCCCTCCACTTT.

The genes are TRBV10-1 and TRBJ2-2; TRBD2 agrees at 7 bases. This CDR3 is built from 15 residues. The junction had 5 bases not matched to a gene; V was cut back by 2 bases and J by 5 bases. Germline values: CDR1 WNHNN, CDR2 SYGVQD (reference sequence). CDR3 coding DNA: TGCGCCAGCAGTGAGGGGTTGGGGGGGACCGGGGAGCTGTTTTTT. Encoded protein: CASSEGLGGTGELFF.

Points on this clone: Other DNA sequences of this sample code for an identical CDR3. V gene TRBV9 combines with J gene TRBJ1-3; D ambiguous. V lost 0 bases and J lost 0, with 4 bases in between. Germline assignment: CDR1 SGDLS and CDR2 YYNGEE. The CDR3 runs to 14 residues. CDR3 nucleotides: TGTGCCAGCAGCGTAGGTTCCTCTGGAAACACCATATATTTT. Translating it yields CASSVGSSGNTIYF.

This rearrangement joins TRBV6-5 to TRBJ2-1; a possible D gene is TRBD2 (7 bases). V lost 8 bases and J lost 5, with 10 bases in between. Germline-derived CDR1 and CDR2 are MNHEY and SVGAGI. The CDR3 is made up of 12 amino acids. The CDR3 nucleotides are TGTGCCAGCGCGGGGGCCCACAATGAGCAGTTCTTC. Its translation is CASAGAHNEQFF.